The present TCR beta chain was sequenced within a study of OX40 agonist ivuxolimab in advanced cancers. Study details: Patients got intravenous ivuxolimab at 0.01 to 10 mg/kg every 2 weeks. A mean age of approximately 60 years, range about 20 to 85, was recorded, and 70% to 85% were male.

Whole-study findings and limits: At 0.1 to 3.0 mg/kg and by week 6, clonal expansion occurred in CD4+ and CD8+ blood T cells.

Systemic immunosuppression or autoimmune disease history was grounds to exclude patients. Points on this clone: As yet, its antigen is unknown.

With 1 base removed from V and 5 bases from J, the gap between germline ends came to 6 bases. The CDR3 spans 13 residues. The germline gives CDR1 LNHNV, CDR2 YYDKDF (reference sequence). The repertoire was sequenced with immunoSEQ multiplex PCR; TCRdb's copy has only in-frame clones and lacks some. Seen here are about 54,000 clones, less than 95% observed once, and the top ten hold about 9.3%. V is TRBV15 and J is TRBJ2-1, with D possibly being TRBD2 (5 bases). This TCR derives from an adult with an advanced solid tumor such as melanoma, head and neck, liver or kidney cancer. The source was CD4+ or CD8+ T cells sorted from blood, collected in a trial of the OX40 agonist ivuxolimab. CDR3 protein: CATSRGENNEQFF. The CDR3 bases are TGTGCCACCAGCAGAGGGGAGAACAATGAGCAGTTCTTC.